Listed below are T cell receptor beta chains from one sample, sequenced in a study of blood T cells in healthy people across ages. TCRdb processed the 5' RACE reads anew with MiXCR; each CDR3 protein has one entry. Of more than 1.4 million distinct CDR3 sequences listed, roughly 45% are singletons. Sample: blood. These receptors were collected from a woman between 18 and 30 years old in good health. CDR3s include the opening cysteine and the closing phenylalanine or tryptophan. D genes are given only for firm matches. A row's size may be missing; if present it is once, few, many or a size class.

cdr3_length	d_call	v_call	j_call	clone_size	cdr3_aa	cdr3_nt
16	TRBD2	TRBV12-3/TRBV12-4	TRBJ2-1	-	CASSYLSGRVHNEQFF	TGTGCCAGCAGTTATCTTAGCGGGAGGGTCCACAATGAGCAGTTCTTC
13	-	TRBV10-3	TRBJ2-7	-	CAAGGVGVGEQYF	TGTGCCGCCGGAGGAGTGGGAGTTGGCGAGCAGTACTTC
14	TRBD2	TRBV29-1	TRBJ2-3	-	CSPRLAGAIDTQYF	TGCAGCCCTCGACTAGCGGGAGCGATAGATACGCAGTATTTT
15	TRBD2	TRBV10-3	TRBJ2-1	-	CAISGLAGGINEQFF	TGTGCCATCAGTGGTCTAGCGGGGGGTATCAATGAGCAGTTCTTC
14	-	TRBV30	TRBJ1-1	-	CAWFRAGVNTEAFF	TGTGCCTGGTTTAGAGCGGGGGTGAACACTGAAGCTTTCTTT
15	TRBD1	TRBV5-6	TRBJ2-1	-	CASSLSPDRDEEQFF	TGTGCCAGCAGCTTGTCCCCGGACAGGGACGAGGAGCAGTTCTTC
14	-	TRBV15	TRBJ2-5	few	CATSRDRDQETQYF	TGTGCCACCAGCAGAGATAGGGACCAAGAGACCCAGTACTTC
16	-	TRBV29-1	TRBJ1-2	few	CSVEGHDRTRSYGYTF	TGCAGCGTCGAGGGGCATGACAGAACTCGGAGCTATGGCTACACCTTC
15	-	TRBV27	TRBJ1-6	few	CASSGLARRNSPLHF	TGTGCCAGCAGTGGACTGGCTCGAAGGAATTCACCCCTCCACTTT
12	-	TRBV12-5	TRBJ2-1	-	CASGSARNEQFF	TGTGCTAGTGGCTCGGCGAGGAATGAGCAGTTCTTC
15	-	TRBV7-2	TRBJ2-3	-	CASSHLDFTTDTQYF	TGTGCCAGCAGCCACTTGGACTTTACCACAGATACGCAGTATTTT
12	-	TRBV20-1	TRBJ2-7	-	CSGATERYEQYF	TGCAGTGGGGCGACAGAGAGGTACGAGCAGTACTTC
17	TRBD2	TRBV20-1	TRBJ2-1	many	CSARLAGAERSYNEQFF	TGCAGTGCTCGACTAGCGGGGGCCGAAAGGTCCTACAATGAGCAGTTCTTC
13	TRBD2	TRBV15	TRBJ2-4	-	CATSRTSGGEQYF	TGTGCCACCAGCCGGACTAGCGGGGGGGAGCAGTACTTC
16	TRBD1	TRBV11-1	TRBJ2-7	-	CASSLKQGASYNEQYF	TGTGCCAGCAGCTTAAAACAGGGGGCCTCCTACAATGAGCAGTACTTC
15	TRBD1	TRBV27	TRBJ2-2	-	CASSGQGAVTGELFF	TGTGCCAGCAGTGGACAGGGGGCAGTAACCGGGGAGCTGTTTTTT
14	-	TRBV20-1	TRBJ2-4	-	CSARELGAKNIQYF	TGCAGTGCTAGGGAGCTGGGGGCCAAAAACATTCAGTACTTC
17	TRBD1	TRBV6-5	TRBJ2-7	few	CASSSEDRTVGLYEQYF	TGTGCCAGCAGTTCAGAGGACAGGACCGTTGGTTTATACGAGCAGTACTTC
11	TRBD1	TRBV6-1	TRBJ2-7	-	CASDRANEQYF	TGTGCCAGCGACAGGGCCAACGAGCAGTACTTC
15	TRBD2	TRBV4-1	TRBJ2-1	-	CASTFRLAGNNEQFF	TGCGCCAGCACCTTTCGACTAGCGGGAAATAATGAGCAGTTCTTC
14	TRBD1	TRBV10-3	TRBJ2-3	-	CATVQGMRTDTQYF	TGTGCCACCGTACAGGGGATGAGGACAGATACGCAGTATTTT
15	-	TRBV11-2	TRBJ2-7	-	CASSRIRLAHYEQYF	TGTGCCAGCAGCCGAATACGGCTAGCGCACTACGAGCAGTACTTC
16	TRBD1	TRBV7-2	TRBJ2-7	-	CASSLTGASSYNEQYF	TGTGCCAGCAGCCTTACAGGGGCGAGCTCCTACAATGAGCAGTACTTC
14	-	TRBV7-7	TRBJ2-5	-	CASSLGSGQETQYF	TGTGCCAGCAGCTTGGGCAGCGGGCAAGAGACCCAGTACTTC
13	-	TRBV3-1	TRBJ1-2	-	CASTGEGLSGYTF	TGTGCCAGCACAGGGGAGGGTCTTAGCGGCTACACCTTC
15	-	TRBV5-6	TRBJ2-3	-	CASSRGYAGTDTQYF	TGTGCCAGCAGCAGGGGGTACGCTGGCACAGATACGCAGTATTTT
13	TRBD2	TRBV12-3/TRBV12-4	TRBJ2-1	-	CASRAGGPNEQCF	TGTGCCAGCCGGGCGGGAGGGCCCAATGAGCAGTGCTTC
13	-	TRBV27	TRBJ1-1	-	CASSLMGAGEAFF	TGTGCCAGCAGTTTGATGGGGGCCGGGGAAGCTTTCTTT
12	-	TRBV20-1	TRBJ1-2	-	CSARTDSYGYTF	TGCAGTGCTAGAACGGACAGTTATGGCTACACCTTC
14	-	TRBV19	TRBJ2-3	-	CASSIAGSADTQYF	TGTGCCAGTAGTATTGCGGGTAGTGCAGATACGCAGTATTTT
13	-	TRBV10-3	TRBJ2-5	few	CAIRPQGKETQYF	TGTGCCATCAGACCACAGGGAAAAGAGACCCAGTACTTC
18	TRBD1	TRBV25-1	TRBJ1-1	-	CASSPPTGTENGVYGAFF	TGTGCCAGCAGTCCACCAACCGGGACAGAGAATGGGGTTTATGGAGCTTTCTTT
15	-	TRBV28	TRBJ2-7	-	CASSLAQGYSYEQYF	TGTGCCAGCAGTTTGGCCCAGGGTTATTCCTACGAGCAGTACTTC
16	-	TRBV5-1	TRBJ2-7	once	CASSAITGFPNNEQYF	TGCGCCAGCAGCGCCATTACGGGATTCCCCAACAATGAGCAGTACTTC
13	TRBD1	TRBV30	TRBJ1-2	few	CAWSGGTGNGYTF	TGTGCCTGGAGCGGAGGGACAGGGAATGGCTACACCTTC
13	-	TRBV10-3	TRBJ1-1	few	CAISTDRNTEAFF	TGTGCCATCAGTACGGACAGGAACACTGAAGCTTTCTTT
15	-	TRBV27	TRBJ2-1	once	CASSLSGGVPNEQFF	TGTGCCAGCAGTTTATCGGGGGGCGTTCCTAATGAGCAGTTCTTC
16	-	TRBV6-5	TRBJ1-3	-	CASSRGQGTLGNTIYF	TGTGCCAGCAGCCGCGGCCAGGGGACTCTCGGAAACACCATATATTTT
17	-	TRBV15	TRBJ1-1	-	CATSPLGGRGRNTEAFF	TGTGCCACCAGCCCCCTCGGTGGTCGGGGGCGGAACACTGAAGCTTTCTTT
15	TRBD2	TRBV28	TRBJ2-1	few	CASMSGGGVYNEQFF	TGTGCCAGTATGAGCGGCGGGGGGGTATACAATGAGCAGTTCTTC
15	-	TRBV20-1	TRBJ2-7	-	CSAREIHLEGSEQYF	TGCAGTGCTAGAGAAATACATCTCGAGGGATCTGAGCAGTACTTC
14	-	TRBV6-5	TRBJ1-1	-	CASRDRRMNTEAFF	TGTGCCAGCCGGGATAGGAGAATGAACACTGAAGCTTTCTTT